This TCR beta chain came from a study of blood T cell repertoires in COVID-19. The wider study: Acute and convalescent COVID-19 samples came from the United States, Italy and Spain. The analysed material was cDNA or gDNA that came from T cells, B-cell-depleted T cells, or PBMCs.

Under the authors' procedure: Reference gene primer amplification yielded estimated nucleated cell counts. TCRdb keeps only in-frame clones here, not all; method: immunoSEQ multiplex PCR. For V, J and clone size, that table is used; D and trimming come from the DNA. The table lists about 50,000 clones, about 82% of them singletons, with roughly 2.1% in the top ten. Germline V gene lookup returns CDR1 LGHDT and CDR2 YNNKEL (reference sequence). V lost 4 bases to trimming and J lost 3 bases, with 11 bases between them. The CDR3 runs 14 residues. The rearrangement links TRBV3-1 (or the pseudogene TRBV3-2) to TRBJ2-3, with D unresolved. The source is a woman aged 55-75 years with acute or convalescent COVID-19. Sequencing was done on a sample of peripheral blood. CDR3 sequence (DNA): TGTGCCAGCAGCCTATCTTCCTTGACAGATACGCAGTATTTT. Its translation: CASSLSSLTDTQYF.